This T cell receptor beta chain stems from a study of cytomegalovirus exposure and HLA in healthy donors (dated by TCRdb to about 2017). With respect to the entire study: A later analysis indicated that the 100 to 150 validation repertoires were generated on the platform also employed for the approximately 700 repertoires of the first cohort. The aim of the study was to test whether cataloging public T cell receptors could identify signatures of past pathogen exposure. To predict cytomegalovirus infection status, the study combined high-throughput TCR immunosequencing, statistical association of individual TCRs with disease status, and machine learning. Besides the first cohort of under 700 subjects, a separate validation cohort made up of some 110 different subjects was used. General study outcomes and caveats: Subsequent analysis determined that TCRs grouped into clusters in the first cohort also showed a tendency toward co-occurrence across the 120 or so validation repertoires, and approximately 94% of cluster scores exceeded 0. Across donors, most TCR sequences were observed very rarely, whereas some public TCRs were present in many individuals. The validation cohort had no HLA typing available for a later analysis, so co-occurrence within that cohort was assessed over all 110 or so repertoires. Cytomegalovirus status was reported to be diagnosed by the classifier with high specificity and sensitivity in both the original and validation cohorts. In vitro tests confirmed that three of the cytomegalovirus-associated TCR beta chains recognize cytomegalovirus antigens. The authors suggested that the approach could potentially be extended to other disease states and immunological phenotypes. In the study, some 180 TCR beta chains were listed as associated with cytomegalovirus.

As for this clone: Its specific antigen is unknown. Base qualities are missing; no much larger clone stands one base away.

Library preparation employed the immunoSEQ multiplex PCR assay. The paper's data handling went like this. A statistical classification framework was built for diagnosing cytomegalovirus status from the catalog of TCR beta chain sequences. Held by TCRdb, this immuneACCESS table contains in-frame sequences only and omits some clones. Under half of the omission traces to an unresolved V gene where checked; the cause of the rest is unknown. Clonal size and the V and J genes are those of that table, whereas D and trimming came from the DNA. Recorded for this sample are about 40,000 clones; 93% of them occurred a single time. The ten most abundant clones make up approximately 2.1% of the sample. The donors were included in the validation cohort of approximately 130 subjects, a group kept apart from the approximately 650-subject first cohort. As encoded in the germline V gene, CDR1 is MDHEN while CDR2 is SYDVKM. The CDR3 starts with the cysteine, ends with the phenylalanine, and has 11 residues. CDR3 DNA only is kept here, 33 bases in frame from base 1.

The sample comprised PBMCs. Recombination joined TRBV28 with TRBJ2-5, with an unclear D gene assignment. TRBJ2-7 explains the end of the DNA better; the J call may be wrong. The TCR comes from a woman aged 18-35 years in good health and CMV-seronegative. The CDR3 here reads CASSVSYEQYF. Read as DNA, the sequence is TGTGCCAGCAGTGTCTCCTACGAGCAGTACTTC.